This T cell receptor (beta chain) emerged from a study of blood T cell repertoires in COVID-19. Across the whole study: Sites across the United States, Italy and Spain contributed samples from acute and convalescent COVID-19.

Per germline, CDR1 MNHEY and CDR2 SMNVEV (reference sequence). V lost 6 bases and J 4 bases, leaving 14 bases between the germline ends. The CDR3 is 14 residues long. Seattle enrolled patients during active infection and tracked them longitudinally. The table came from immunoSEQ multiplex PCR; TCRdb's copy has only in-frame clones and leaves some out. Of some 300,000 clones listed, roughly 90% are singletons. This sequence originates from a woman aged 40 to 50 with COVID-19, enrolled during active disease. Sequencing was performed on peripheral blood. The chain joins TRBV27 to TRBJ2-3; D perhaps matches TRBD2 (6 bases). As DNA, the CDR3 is TGTGCCAGCAGCCGGGGGAGGTTCCCAGATACGCAGTATTTT. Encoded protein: CASSRGRFPDTQYF.